The entry that follows covers one TCR beta chain sequence. Repertoires were generated with immunoSEQ multiplex PCR, while TCRdb's copy carries only in-frame clones and drops some. The data hold 150,000 to 250,000 clones, with 65% to 90% observed a single time. The data were obtained in a study of blood T cell repertoires in COVID-19. Study at large: Material from acute and convalescent COVID-19 was sourced from the United States, Italy and Spain.

The receptor's source is a man aged 40-49 years who had recovered from COVID-19. The sample was PBMCs or T cells enriched from blood (not recorded which).

The CDR3 DNA reads as TGTGCCAGCAGCTCGGCGGACAGGGGCTACGAGCAGTACGTC. Its translation is CASSSADRGYEQYV. The J gene is TRBJ2-7, the V gene TRBV11-2, with TRBD1 matching over 9 bases. CDR3 length: 14 residues. Looked up from germline, CDR1 is SGHAT and CDR2 is FQNNGV. After removal of 4 bases from V and 3 bases from J, the junction contained 4 bases not matched to a gene.